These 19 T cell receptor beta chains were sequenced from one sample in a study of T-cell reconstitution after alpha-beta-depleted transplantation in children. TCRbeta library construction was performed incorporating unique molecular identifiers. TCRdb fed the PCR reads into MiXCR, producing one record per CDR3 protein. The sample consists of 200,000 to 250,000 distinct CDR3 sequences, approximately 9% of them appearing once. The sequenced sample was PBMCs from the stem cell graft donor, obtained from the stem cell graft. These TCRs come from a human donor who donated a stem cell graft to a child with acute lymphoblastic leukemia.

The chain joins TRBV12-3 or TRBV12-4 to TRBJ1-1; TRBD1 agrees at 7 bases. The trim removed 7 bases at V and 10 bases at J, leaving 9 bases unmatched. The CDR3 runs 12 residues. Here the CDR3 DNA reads TGTGCCAGCACTCCGGACAGGATCGGAGCTTTCTTT. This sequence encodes CASTPDRIGAFF.

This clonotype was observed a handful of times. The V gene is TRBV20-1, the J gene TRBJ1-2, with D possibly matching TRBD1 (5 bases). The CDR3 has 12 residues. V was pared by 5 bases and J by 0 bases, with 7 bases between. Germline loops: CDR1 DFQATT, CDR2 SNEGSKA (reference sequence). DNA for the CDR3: TGCAGTGCTGGGGGGTCTAACTATGGCTACACCTTC. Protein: CSAGGSNYGYTF.

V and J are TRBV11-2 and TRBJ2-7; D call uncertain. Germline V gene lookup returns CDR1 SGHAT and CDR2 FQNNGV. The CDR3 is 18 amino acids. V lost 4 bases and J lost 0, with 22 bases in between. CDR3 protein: CASSSQFPGSASSYEQYF. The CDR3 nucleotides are TGTGCCAGCAGCTCTCAATTCCCCGGGTCCGCGAGCTCCTACGAGCAGTACTTC. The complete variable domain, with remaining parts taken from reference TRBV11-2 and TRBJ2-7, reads EAGVAQSPRYKIIEKRQSVAFWCNPISGHATLYWYQQILGQGPKLLIQFQNNGVVDDSQLPKDRFSAERLKGVDSTLKIQPAKLEDSAVYLCASSSQFPGSASSYEQYFGPGTRLTVT.

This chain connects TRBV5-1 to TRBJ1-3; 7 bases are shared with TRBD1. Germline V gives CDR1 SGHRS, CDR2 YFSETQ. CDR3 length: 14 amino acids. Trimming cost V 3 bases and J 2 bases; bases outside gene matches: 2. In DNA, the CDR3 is TGCGCCAGCAGCTCCGACAGGGCTGGAAACACCATATATTTT. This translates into CASSSDRAGNTIYF. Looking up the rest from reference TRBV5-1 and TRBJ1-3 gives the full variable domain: KAGVTQTPRYLIKTRGQQVTLSCSPISGHRSVSWYQQTPGQGLQFLFEYFSETQRNKGNFPGRFSGRQFSNSRSEMNVSTLELGDSALYLCASSSDRAGNTIYFGEGSWLTVV.

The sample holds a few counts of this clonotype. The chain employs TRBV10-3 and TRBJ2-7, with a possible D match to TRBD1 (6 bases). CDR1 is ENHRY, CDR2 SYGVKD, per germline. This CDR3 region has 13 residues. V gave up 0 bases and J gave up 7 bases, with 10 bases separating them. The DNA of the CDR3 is TGTGCCATCAGTGAGTCAGGACAGTTTGAGCAGTACTTC. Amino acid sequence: CAISESGQFEQYF.

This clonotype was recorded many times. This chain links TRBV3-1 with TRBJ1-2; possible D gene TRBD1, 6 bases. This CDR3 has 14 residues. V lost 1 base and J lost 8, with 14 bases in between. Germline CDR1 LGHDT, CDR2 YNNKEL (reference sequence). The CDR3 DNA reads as TGTGCCAGCAGCCAAGGCCGGACAGCCGGGGGCTACACCTTC. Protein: CASSQGRTAGGYTF. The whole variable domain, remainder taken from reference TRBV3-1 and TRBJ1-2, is DTAVSQTPKYLVTQMGNDKSIKCEQNLGHDTMYWYKQDSKKFLKIMFSYNNKELIINETVPNRFSPKSPDKAHLNLHINSLELGDSAVYFCASSQGRTAGGYTFGSGTRLTVV.

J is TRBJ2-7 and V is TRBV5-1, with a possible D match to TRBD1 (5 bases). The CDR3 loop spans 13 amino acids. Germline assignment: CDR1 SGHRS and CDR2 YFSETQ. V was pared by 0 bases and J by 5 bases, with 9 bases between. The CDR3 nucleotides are TGCGCCAGCAGCTTGGTACCAGGGAACGAGCAGTACTTC. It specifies CASSLVPGNEQYF.

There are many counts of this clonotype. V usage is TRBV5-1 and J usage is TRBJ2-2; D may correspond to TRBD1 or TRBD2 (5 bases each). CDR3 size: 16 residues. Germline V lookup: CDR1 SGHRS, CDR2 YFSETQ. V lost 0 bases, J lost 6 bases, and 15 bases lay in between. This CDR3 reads CASSLAVKLGAGELFF. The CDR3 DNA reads TGCGCCAGCAGCTTGGCCGTCAAGCTGGGGGCCGGGGAGCTGTTTTTT.

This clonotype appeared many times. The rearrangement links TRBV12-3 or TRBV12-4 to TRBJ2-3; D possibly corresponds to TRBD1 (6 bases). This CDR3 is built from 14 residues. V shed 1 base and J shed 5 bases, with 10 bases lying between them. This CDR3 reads CASSLDREGDTQYF. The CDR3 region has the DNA TGTGCCAGCAGTTTAGACAGGGAAGGAGATACGCAGTATTTT.

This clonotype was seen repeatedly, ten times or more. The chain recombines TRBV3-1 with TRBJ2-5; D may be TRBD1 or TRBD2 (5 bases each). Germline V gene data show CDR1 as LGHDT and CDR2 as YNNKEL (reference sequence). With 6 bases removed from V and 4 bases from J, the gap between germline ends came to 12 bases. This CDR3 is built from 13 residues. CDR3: CASSQGRIETQYF. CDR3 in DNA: TGTGCCAGCAGTCAGGGACGCATAGAGACCCAGTACTTC.

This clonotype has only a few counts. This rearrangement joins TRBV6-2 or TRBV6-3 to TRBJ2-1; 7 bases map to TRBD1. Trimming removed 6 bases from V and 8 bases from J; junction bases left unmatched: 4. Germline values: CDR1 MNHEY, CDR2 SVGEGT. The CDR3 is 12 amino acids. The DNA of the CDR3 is TGTGCCAGCAGCAACACAGGGGATGAGCAGTTCTTC. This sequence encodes CASSNTGDEQFF.

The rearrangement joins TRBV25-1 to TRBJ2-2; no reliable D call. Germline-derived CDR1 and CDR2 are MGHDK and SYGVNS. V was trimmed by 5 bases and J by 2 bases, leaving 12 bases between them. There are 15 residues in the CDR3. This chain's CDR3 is CASSRGPKNTGELFF. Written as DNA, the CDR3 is TGTGCCAGCAGTAGAGGCCCCAAAAACACCGGGGAGCTGTTTTTT. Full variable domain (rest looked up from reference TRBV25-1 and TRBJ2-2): EADIYQTPRYLVIGTGKKITLECSQTMGHDKMYWYQQDPGMELHLIHYSYGVNSTEKGDLSSESTVSRIRTEHFPLTLESARPSHTSQYLCASSRGPKNTGELFFGEGSRLTVL.

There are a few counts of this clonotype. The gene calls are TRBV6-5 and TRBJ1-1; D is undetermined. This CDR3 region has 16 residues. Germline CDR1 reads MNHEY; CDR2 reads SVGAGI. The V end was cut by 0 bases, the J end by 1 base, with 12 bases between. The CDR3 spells CASSYSYMGPNTEAFF. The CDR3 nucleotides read TGTGCCAGCAGTTACTCGTACATGGGCCCGAACACTGAAGCTTTCTTT.

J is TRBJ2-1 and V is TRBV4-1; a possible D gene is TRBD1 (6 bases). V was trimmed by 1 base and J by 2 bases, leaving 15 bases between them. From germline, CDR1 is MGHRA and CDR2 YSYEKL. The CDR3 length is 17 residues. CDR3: CASSQGPQGIAYNEQFF. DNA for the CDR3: TGCGCCAGCAGCCAAGGTCCCCAGGGGATTGCCTACAATGAGCAGTTCTTC.

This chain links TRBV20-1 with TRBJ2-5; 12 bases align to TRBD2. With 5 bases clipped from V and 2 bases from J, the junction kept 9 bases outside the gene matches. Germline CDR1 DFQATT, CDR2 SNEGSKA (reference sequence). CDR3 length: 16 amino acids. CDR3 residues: CSASLTSGGFQETQYF. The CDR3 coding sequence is TGCAGTGCTTCCCTGACTAGCGGGGGTTTTCAAGAGACCCAGTACTTC.

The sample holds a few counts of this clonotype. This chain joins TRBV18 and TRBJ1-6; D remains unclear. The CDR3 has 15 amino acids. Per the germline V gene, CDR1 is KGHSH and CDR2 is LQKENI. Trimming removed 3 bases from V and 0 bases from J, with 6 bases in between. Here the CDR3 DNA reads TGTGCCAGCTCACCTGGAGGCTCCTATAATTCACCCCTCCACTTT. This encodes CASSPGGSYNSPLHF. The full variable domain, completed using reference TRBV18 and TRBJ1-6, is NAGVMQNPRHLVRRRGQEARLRCSPMKGHSHVYWYRQLPEEGLKFMVYLQKENIIDESGMPKERFSAEFPKEGPSILRIQQVVRGDSAAYFCASSPGGSYNSPLHFGNGTRLTVT.

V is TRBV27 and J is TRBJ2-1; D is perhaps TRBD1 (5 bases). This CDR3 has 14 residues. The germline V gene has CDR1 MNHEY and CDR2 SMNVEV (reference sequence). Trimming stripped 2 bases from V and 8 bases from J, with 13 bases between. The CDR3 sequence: CASSLQGSNHEQFF. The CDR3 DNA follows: TGTGCCAGCAGTTTACAGGGTTCCAACCATGAGCAGTTCTTC.

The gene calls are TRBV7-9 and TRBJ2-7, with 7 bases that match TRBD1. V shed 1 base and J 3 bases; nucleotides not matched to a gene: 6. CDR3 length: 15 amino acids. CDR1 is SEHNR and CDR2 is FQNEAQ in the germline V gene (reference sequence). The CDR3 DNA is TGTGCCAGCAGCTTAGAGCATACAGGGGACTACGAGCAGTACTTC. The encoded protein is CASSLEHTGDYEQYF.

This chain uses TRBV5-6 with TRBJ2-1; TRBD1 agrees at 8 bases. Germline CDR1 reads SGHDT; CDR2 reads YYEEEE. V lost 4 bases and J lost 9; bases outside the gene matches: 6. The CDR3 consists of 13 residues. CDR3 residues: CASSDGQGGEQFF. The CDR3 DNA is TGTGCCAGCAGCGACGGACAGGGTGGTGAGCAGTTCTTC. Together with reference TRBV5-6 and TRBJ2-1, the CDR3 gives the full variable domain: DAGVTQSPTHLIKTRGQQVTLRCSPKSGHDTVSWYQQALGQGPQFIFQYYEEEERQRGNFPDRFSGHQFPNYSSELNVNALLLGDSALYLCASSDGQGGEQFFGPGTRLTVL.